These T cell receptor beta chains were read from a single sample in a study of T cell repertoires in cytomegalovirus infection. MiXCR, run by TCRdb on the reads, gives a single entry per CDR3 protein. The table lists about 310,000 distinct CDR3 sequences, 8% to 10% of them singletons. The source material was PBMCs. The receptors were sampled from a human donor in good health (CMV status not recorded). Some clones in this sample may be carry-over from other donors' samples. Each CDR3 is given without its conserved first and last residue.

TRBV18	TRBJ1-5	12	ASSRQEGNQPQH
TRBV20-1	TRBJ2-2	12	SAVQGRATGELF
TRBV29-1	TRBJ1-2	12	SVKGTQANYGYT
TRBV2	TRBJ2-1	16	ASSWGSSGGARLGEQF
TRBV7-9	TRBJ1-6	12	ASSSTGTNSPLH
TRBV20-1	TRBJ1-5	13	SARSPGGANQPQH
TRBV20-1	TRBJ2-3	13	SAPPLAGGLGTQY
TRBV6-5	TRBJ1-1	12	ASSEGQRNTEAF
TRBV15	TRBJ2-5	13	ATSRGGQQQETQY
TRBV5-4	TRBJ2-1	13	ASRPRAGGYSEQF
TRBV5-6	TRBJ1-1	11	ASSFGRYTEAF
TRBV28	TRBJ2-1	13	ASSPLVGSYNEQF
TRBV20-1	TRBJ2-5	11	SARAGYQETQY
TRBV29-1	TRBJ1-3	7	SVGPGHY
TRBV14	TRBJ1-1	10	ASGGGNTEAF
TRBV29-1	TRBJ1-2	10	SVRGDYYGYT
TRBV5-4	TRBJ2-4	10	ASSLGQRIQY
TRBV29-1	TRBJ1-2	12	SVGGDGENYGYT
TRBV20-1	TRBJ1-1	13	SARDRGPLNTEAF
TRBV7-2	TRBJ1-3	13	ASSLQTGSGNTIY